This section outlines one T cell receptor beta chain sequence together with its context. Its antigen remains unidentified. RNA transcripts yielded amplified TCR beta CDR3 regions. An initial round of RT-PCR targeting the TCR CDR3 relied on the HTBI primer set. Each CDR3 protein gets one entry after TCRdb re-called the multiplex PCR reads with MiXCR. There are about 400,000 distinct CDR3 sequences in the sample; 14% to 15% occur only once, and around a third lies in the top ten. The sample belongs to a study of T cells in Graves' hyperthyroidism and ophthalmopathy. Study details: At the time of initial diagnosis and before any treatment, peripheral blood was collected. Broader study findings: Most thyroid clonotypes expanded above 0.001 appeared in blood too.

The V end lost 2 bases, the J end lost 4 bases, and 15 bases lay between the germline ends. This CDR3 is built from 16 residues. Germline V gene lookup returns CDR1 SGHRS and CDR2 YFSETQ. Sequencing was done on a sample of blood. This chain connects TRBV5-1 to TRBJ2-2; D is unclear. The receptor was isolated from a woman in her twenties or thirties with Graves' hyperthyroidism. The DNA of the CDR3 is TGCGCCAGCAGCTTACTTAGTTCAGCCTTCACCGGGGAGCTGTTTTTT. Translated, it gives CASSLLSSAFTGELFF.